These 10 T cell receptor beta chains share one sample of origin, sequenced in a study of blood T cell repertoires in COVID-19. TCRdb's copy holds only in-frame clones and misses some; the assay was immunoSEQ multiplex PCR. The data contain about half a million clones, approximately 85% of them seen just once; the ten biggest clones take up approximately 2.9%. Material for sequencing was peripheral blood. All receptors come from a human donor in a cohort sampled during active COVID-19.

This clone was detected only a few times. The J gene is TRBJ2-7, the V gene TRBV28; 8 positions match TRBD2. V trimming: 2 bases; J trimming: 3 bases; junction bases outside the gene matches: 6. This CDR3 is 15 amino acids long. Germline V gene lookup returns CDR1 MDHEN and CDR2 SYDVKM. The CDR3 DNA reads as TGTGCCAGCAGTTTAGGAACTAGCGGAAACTACGAGCAGTACTTC. Translated: CASSLGTSGNYEQYF.

The rearrangement joins TRBV28 to TRBJ1-5, with a tentative D call TRBD1 (6 bases). V was clipped by 5 bases and J by 7 bases, with 12 bases between them. The germline gives CDR1 MDHEN, CDR2 SYDVKM. This CDR3 spans 13 amino acids. CDR3 protein: CASSTNRAQPQHF. The DNA for the CDR3 is TGTGCCAGCAGTACAAACAGGGCGCAGCCCCAGCATTTT.

The chain recombines TRBV6-5 with TRBJ1-2; D is ambiguous. The V gene lost 6 bases and the J gene lost 4 bases, with 6 bases spanning the gap. CDR3 length equals 11 residues. Germline V gene data show CDR1 as MNHEY and CDR2 as SVGAGI. In DNA form, the CDR3 reads TGTGCCAGCAGCGCAGGCTATGGCTACACCTTC. This sequence encodes CASSAGYGYTF.

V gene TRBV19 combines with J gene TRBJ2-7; TRBD1 might be the D (6 bases). The CDR3 extends over 15 amino acids. V shed 5 bases and J shed 2 bases, with 16 bases lying between them. CDR1 LNHDA and CDR2 SQIVND come from the germline V gene (reference sequence). The CDR3 sequence: CASSAHRDNTYEQYF. As DNA, the CDR3 is TGTGCCAGTAGTGCCCACAGGGATAATACCTACGAGCAGTACTTC.

V gene TRBV5-6 combines with J gene TRBJ1-3; TRBD1 is a possible D gene (5 bases). CDR1 SGHDT and CDR2 YYEEEE come from the germline V gene. V lost 2 bases, J lost 0 bases, and 9 bases lay in between. The CDR3 is 15 amino acids. The CDR3 DNA is TGTGCCAGCAGCTTTCGGGGGACCTCTGGAAACACCATATATTTT. Residues: CASSFRGTSGNTIYF.

The J gene is TRBJ2-5, the V gene TRBV7-9; weak D call: TRBD1 (5 bases). Trimming took off 5 bases at V and 1 base at J, with 11 bases between the two ends. CDR3 length: 14 residues. Germline loops: CDR1 SEHNR, CDR2 FQNEAQ (reference sequence). The CDR3 DNA reads TGTGCCAGCAGCCCCGGACACCCCCAAGAGACCCAGTACTTC. This sequence encodes CASSPGHPQETQYF.

The gene calls are TRBV5-6 and TRBJ2-1; 11 nucleotides match TRBD2. The V gene's germline CDR1 is SGHDT and CDR2 YYEEEE. This CDR3 region has 15 residues. The V segment lost 4 bases and the J segment 4 bases; nucleotides outside the gene matches: 4. CDR3 in DNA: TGTGCCAGCAGCCAAGGACTAGCGGGTTACAATGAGCAGTTCTTC. Protein product: CASSQGLAGYNEQFF.

The V gene is TRBV27, the J gene TRBJ2-2, with TRBD1 matching 8 bases. Germline V CDR1 and CDR2: MNHEY, SMNVEV (reference sequence). The CDR3 is made up of 17 amino acids. J lost 7 bases, V lost 6 bases, and 16 bases had no gene match. CDR3 amino acids: CASSPGLTRGLFGELFF. In DNA form, the CDR3 reads TGTGCCAGCAGCCCCGGCTTAACCAGGGGGCTATTCGGGGAGCTGTTTTTT.

The rearrangement links TRBV5-1 to TRBJ2-2, with TRBD1 identical over 8 bases. This CDR3 region has 15 residues. J lost 7 bases, V lost 2 bases, and 7 bases had no gene match. From germline, CDR1 is SGHRS and CDR2 YFSETQ. In nucleotides, the CDR3 is TGCGCCAGCAGCTTACAGGGGGTGTTCGGCGGGGAGCTGTTTTTT. It yields the protein CASSLQGVFGGELFF.

The J gene is TRBJ1-1, the V gene TRBV10-1; perhaps TRBD1 as D (5 bases). The germline V gene has CDR1 WNHNN and CDR2 SYGVQD (reference sequence). With 6 bases removed from V and 4 bases from J, the gap between germline ends came to 15 bases. The length of the CDR3 is 14 residues. The CDR3 sequence is CASRAGGDGTEAFF. The CDR3 bases are TGCGCCAGCAGGGCCGGAGGGGATGGCACTGAAGCTTTCTTT.